The 30 T cell receptor beta chains below all came from one sample that was sequenced in a study of cytomegalovirus exposure and HLA in healthy donors. 60 Vbeta and 13 Jbeta primers were used in PCR. The protocol was immunoSEQ multiplex PCR, while the TCRdb copy is restricted to in-frame clones and leaves out a portion. Of approximately 140,000 clones listed, over 75% were seen once; the top ten hold 1.5% to 2%. Sequencing input: PBMCs. These receptors were taken from a man aged 40-49 years in good health and CMV-seronegative.

V usage is TRBV19 and J usage is TRBJ2-7, with a possible D match to TRBD1 (5 bases). The CDR3 runs 13 residues. The V gene lost 6 bases and the J gene lost 0 bases, with 9 bases spanning the gap. The germline V gene encodes CDR1 LNHDA and CDR2 SQIVND (reference sequence). The CDR3 region has the DNA TGTGCCAGTAGCAGGGTTAGCTCCTACGAGCAGTACTTC. It translates to CASSRVSSYEQYF.

The chain recombines TRBV4-2 with TRBJ2-3; TRBD1 matches at 9 bases. The V gene's germline CDR1 is LGHNA and CDR2 YNFKEQ. This CDR3 is built from 17 residues. V lost 5 bases, J lost 1 base, and 10 bases stayed unmatched. The CDR3 DNA reads TGTGCCAGCAGCGTCCCCACAGGGGGCGAGGGCACAGATACGCAGTATTTT. It translates to CASSVPTGGEGTDTQYF.

V is TRBV11-2 and J is TRBJ1-1; 8 positions match TRBD1. The CDR3 runs to 15 residues. V was clipped by 3 bases and J by 5 bases; unmatched bases: 8. Germline loops: CDR1 SGHAT, CDR2 FQNNGV. The CDR3, as DNA: TGTGCCAGCAGCTTCGGTCGACAGGGGAAGACTGAAGCTTTCTTT. Its protein product is CASSFGRQGKTEAFF.

This chain uses TRBV28 with TRBJ2-7; D is ambiguous. There are 14 residues in the CDR3. V was shortened by 3 bases and J by 3 bases, with 12 bases between the two germline ends. From germline, CDR1 is MDHEN and CDR2 SYDVKM. DNA for the CDR3: TGTGCCAGCAGTTTCTCGGTTGCCTTCTACGAGCAGTACTTC. This encodes CASSFSVAFYEQYF.

The genes are TRBV4-1 and TRBJ2-1; weak D call: TRBD2 (6 bases). CDR1 is MGHRA and CDR2 is YSYEKL in the germline V gene. The CDR3 has 16 residues. Trimming shortened V by 5 bases and J by 4 bases, and 18 bases separated the two germline ends. DNA for the CDR3: TGCGCCAGCAGCTTCACCCGGGACTCAAGATACAATGAGCAGTTCTTC. Its translation is CASSFTRDSRYNEQFF.

The chain uses TRBV15 and TRBJ1-1; D is undetermined. The CDR3 covers 14 residues. Trimming removed 6 bases from V and 0 bases from J, with 11 bases in between. Germline V gives CDR1 LNHNV, CDR2 YYDKDF (reference sequence). CDR3 protein: CATRDWGMNTEAFF. The CDR3 DNA is TGTGCCACCAGGGACTGGGGAATGAACACTGAAGCTTTCTTT.

V is TRBV29-1 and J is TRBJ1-2, with unresolved D. In germline, CDR1 is SQVTM, CDR2 ANQGSEA. V lost 1 base, J lost 0 bases, and 6 bases lay in between. This CDR3 spans 13 amino acids. This CDR3 is CSVEGAANYGYTF. CDR3 DNA sequence: TGCAGCGTTGAAGGGGCAGCTAACTATGGCTACACCTTC. Variable domain in full (rest from reference TRBV29-1 and TRBJ1-2): SAVISQKPSRDICQRGTSLTIQCQVDSQVTMMFWYRQQPGQSLTLIATANQGSEATYESGFVIDKFPISRPNLTFSTLTVSNMSPEDSSIYLCSVEGAANYGYTFGSGTRLTVV.

The chain links TRBV4-2 to TRBJ2-3; 13 bases match TRBD2. The V gene's germline CDR1 is LGHNA and CDR2 YNFKEQ. CDR3 length: 18 amino acids. The V segment lost 6 bases and the J segment 4 bases; nucleotides outside the gene matches: 13. Here the CDR3 reads CASRGPTSGRAYADTQYF. The CDR3, as DNA: TGTGCCAGCAGAGGGCCTACTAGCGGGAGGGCCTATGCAGATACGCAGTATTTT.

The genes are TRBV14 and TRBJ2-7; the D is unclear. Trimming removed 5 bases at V and 3 bases at J, with 8 bases between. Germline lookup yields CDR1 SGHDN and CDR2 FVKESK. This CDR3 has 12 residues. In nucleotides, the CDR3 is TGTGCCAGCAGCAACTCGGTCTACGAGCAGTACTTC. Its protein product is CASSNSVYEQYF.

The chain joins TRBV30 to TRBJ1-5, with 7 bases fitting TRBD1. V shed 3 bases and J 2 bases; nucleotides not matched to a gene: 4. The CDR3 length is 14 residues. CDR1 and CDR2 from the germline V gene are GTSNPN and SVGIG (reference sequence). In nucleotides, the CDR3 is TGTGCCTGGAGCAGGGGGGTAGGCAATCAGCCCCAGCATTTT. It codes for CAWSRGVGNQPQHF.

CDR3 residues: CAWSARTAQNTEAFF. CDR3 DNA sequence: TGTGCCTGGAGTGCGCGGACAGCTCAGAACACTGAAGCTTTCTTT. The chain combines TRBV30 with TRBJ1-1; tentative D call: TRBD1 (6 bases). Germline V gives CDR1 GTSNPN, CDR2 SVGIG (reference sequence). The CDR3 has 15 amino acids. Trimming pared 1 base from V and 1 base from J, leaving 13 bases between.

The CDR3 sequence is CASSLDGGESSYEQYF. CDR3 DNA sequence: TGTGCCAGCAGCTTGGACGGGGGGGAAAGCTCCTACGAGCAGTACTTC. The rearrangement links TRBV7-9 to TRBJ2-7; the match to TRBD2 covers 8 bases. The ends lost 3 bases at V and 0 bases at J; junction bases unmatched: 7. The CDR3 spans 16 residues. The germline V gene encodes CDR1 SEHNR and CDR2 FQNEAQ (reference sequence).

The rearrangement uses TRBV19 and TRBJ1-1, with 8 bases that match TRBD1. CDR1 and CDR2 (germline): LNHDA, SQIVND (reference sequence). The CDR3 is 16 amino acids. The V gene end was trimmed by 6 bases and the J gene end by 1 base; junction bases not matched to a gene: 10. The CDR3 DNA sequence: TGTGCCAGTAGCCCCCCGTGGACAGGGACGAACACTGAAGCTTTCTTT. Protein: CASSPPWTGTNTEAFF.

This clone was counted only a few times. V gene TRBV6-5 combines with J gene TRBJ2-3; D ambiguous. CDR3 length equals 14 residues. The V end lost 0 bases, the J end lost 5 bases, and 9 bases lay between the germline ends. The V gene's germline CDR1 is MNHEY and CDR2 SVGAGI. The CDR3 reads CASSYSNSGDTQYF. CDR3 DNA sequence: TGTGCCAGCAGTTACTCGAACAGTGGAGATACGCAGTATTTT.

This clone was observed a handful of times. The chain combines TRBV25-1 with TRBJ2-2; no firm D call. Trimming stripped 4 bases from V and 7 bases from J, with 13 bases between. The CDR3 loop spans 14 amino acids. Germline V CDR1 and CDR2: MGHDK, SYGVNS. As DNA, the CDR3 is TGTGCCAGCAGTGTCAGTGGTTCAGGCGGGGAGCTGTTTTTT. Translated, it gives CASSVSGSGGELFF.

In its sample, this clone was seen once. The chain employs TRBV10-3 and TRBJ2-3; no reliable D call. V was pared by 5 bases and J by 0 bases, with 12 bases between. Germline V lookup: CDR1 ENHRY, CDR2 SYGVKD. CDR3 length equals 15 residues. CDR3 coding DNA: TGTGCCATCAGTCTCGAGGTCGGAAGCACAGATACGCAGTATTTT. As protein: CAISLEVGSTDTQYF.

This clone was observed a single time. Here the CDR3 DNA reads TGTGCCAGCAGTATGGGACTAGCGGGCAATGAGCAGTTCTTC. This codes for CASSMGLAGNEQFF. V and J are TRBV27 and TRBJ2-1, with 12 bases aligning to TRBD2. This CDR3 is 14 amino acids long. Per germline, CDR1 MNHEY and CDR2 SMNVEV (reference sequence). The trim removed 5 bases at V and 6 bases at J, leaving 2 bases unmatched.

The rearrangement joins TRBV7-2 to TRBJ2-5, with 12 bases that match TRBD2. There are 17 residues in the CDR3. V was pared by 5 bases and J by 2 bases, with 9 bases of the junction left unmatched. Germline V gives CDR1 SGHTA, CDR2 FQGNSA. This chain's CDR3 is CASSPWTSGARQETQYF. Here the CDR3 DNA reads TGTGCCAGCAGCCCCTGGACTAGCGGGGCCAGACAAGAGACCCAGTACTTC. Together with reference TRBV7-2 and TRBJ2-5, the CDR3 gives the full variable domain: GAGVSQSPSNKVTEKGKDVELRCDPISGHTALYWYRQSLGQGLEFLIYFQGNSAPDKSGLPSDRFSAERTGGSVSTLTIQRTQQEDSAVYLCASSPWTSGARQETQYFGPGTRLLVL.

This clone was counted a single time. The chain recombines TRBV23-1 with TRBJ2-7, with D perhaps TRBD1 (7 bases). TRBV23-1 is identified as an open reading frame with a role that is uncertain. The CDR3 runs to 14 residues. V gave up 8 bases and J gave up 7 bases, with 21 bases separating them. The CDR3 sequence is CASGEAQGGWEQYF. CDR3 DNA: TGCGCCAGCGGGGAAGCCCAGGGGGGCTGGGAGCAGTACTTC.

The sample holds one count of this clone. J is TRBJ2-7 and V is TRBV4-3, with D possibly TRBD2 on 6 matching bases. Trimming removed 4 bases at V and 1 base at J, with 17 bases between. CDR1 is LGHNA and CDR2 is YSLEER in the germline V gene. The CDR3 extends over 16 amino acids. In DNA, the CDR3 is TGCGCCAGCAGCCTCAGACTAGGGGATTCATCCTACGAGCAGTACTTC. This encodes CASSLRLGDSSYEQYF.

The chain recombines TRBV4-3 with TRBJ2-2, with 7 bases aligning to TRBD1. The CDR3 is made up of 16 amino acids. The J segment lost 8 bases and the V segment lost 0 bases, leaving 9 bases of the junction unmatched. From germline, CDR1 is LGHNA and CDR2 YSLEER. In nucleotides, the CDR3 is TGCGCCAGCAGCCAAGAAGGGGGCGCCTTCTTGGGGGAGCTGTTTTTT. Its translation: CASSQEGGAFLGELFF.

This clone was seen a handful of times. The chain is built from TRBV4-1 and TRBJ1-4; D possibly corresponds to TRBD1 (5 bases). This CDR3 region has 15 residues. The V end was cut by 0 bases, the J end by 3 bases, with 8 bases between. CDR1 is MGHRA and CDR2 is YSYEKL in the germline V gene. CDR3 in DNA: TGCGCCAGCAGCCAAGACAGGGTTGCTAATGAAAAACTGTTTTTT. Translated, it gives CASSQDRVANEKLFF.

This chain connects TRBV28 to TRBJ2-7, with 8 bases fitting TRBD1. Trimming cost V 3 bases and J 0 bases; bases outside gene matches: 1. The germline CDR1 and CDR2 sequences are MDHEN and SYDVKM. This CDR3 spans 14 amino acids. CDR3 coding DNA: TGTGCCAGCAGTTTGGACAGGGCCTCCTACGAGCAGTACTTC. It specifies CASSLDRASYEQYF. The full variable domain, rest sourced from reference TRBV28 and TRBJ2-7, is DVKVTQSSRYLVKRTGEKVFLECVQDMDHENMFWYRQDPGLGLRLIYFSYDVKMKEKGDIPEGYSVSREKKERFSLILESASTNQTSMYLCASSLDRASYEQYFGPGTRLTVT.

This rearrangement joins TRBV28 to TRBJ2-3; 12 positions match TRBD2. Germline V gene data show CDR1 as MDHEN and CDR2 as SYDVKM. The trim removed 5 bases at V and 0 bases at J, leaving 3 bases unmatched. This CDR3 comprises 16 residues. The CDR3 DNA sequence: TGTGCCAGCAGTCCAGGACTAGCGGGAAGCACAGATACGCAGTATTTT. Protein product: CASSPGLAGSTDTQYF.

V usage is TRBV30 and J usage is TRBJ2-7; 11 bases fit TRBD1. Looked up from germline, CDR1 is GTSNPN and CDR2 is SVGIG (reference sequence). The CDR3 extends over 12 amino acids. Germline trimming cut 7 bases from V and 7 bases from J; bases unmatched to any gene: 6. The CDR3 loop reads CASRDRGFEQYF. The CDR3 nucleotides read TGTGCCTCCCGGGACAGGGGGTTTGAGCAGTACTTC. The variable domain in full, completed from reference TRBV30 and TRBJ2-7, reads SQTIHQWPATLVQPVGSPLSLECTVEGTSNPNLYWYRQAAGRGLQLLFYSVGIGQISSEVPQNLSASRPQDRQFILSSKKLLLSDSGFYLCASRDRGFEQYFGPGTRLTVT.

The chain joins TRBV7-9 to TRBJ2-3; D is unclear. CDR3 length: 15 residues. The germline V gene encodes CDR1 SEHNR and CDR2 FQNEAQ (reference sequence). V lost 1 base, J lost 2 bases, and 10 bases lay in between. The CDR3 coding sequence is TGTGCCAGCAGCTTAGATTTGCAGGACACAGATACGCAGTATTTT. Residues: CASSLDLQDTDTQYF.

This rearrangement joins TRBV5-1 to TRBJ2-1; TRBD1 matches at 7 bases. Losses at the gene ends were 0 bases for V and 4 bases for J; bases not matched to a gene: 4. The CDR3 contains 15 residues. Germline V gene sequence: CDR1 SGHRS, CDR2 YFSETQ. CDR3 amino acids: CASSLGGQSYNEQFF. Here the CDR3 DNA reads TGCGCCAGCAGCTTGGGGGGACAGAGTTACAATGAGCAGTTCTTC.

The chain employs TRBV18 and TRBJ2-7, with 7 bases aligning to TRBD1. Germline V gene data show CDR1 as KGHSH and CDR2 as LQKENI. The trim removed 5 bases at V and 4 bases at J, leaving 8 bases unmatched. CDR3 size: 14 residues. CDR3 sequence: CASSSRDRVYEQYF. CDR3 nucleotide sequence: TGTGCCAGCTCATCCCGGGACAGAGTATACGAGCAGTACTTC.

The chain couples TRBV4-2 to TRBJ2-1, with TRBD2 matching over 7 bases. The CDR3 has 16 residues. Germline V gene lookup returns CDR1 LGHNA and CDR2 YNFKEQ. V shed 0 bases and J 10 bases; nucleotides not matched to a gene: 12. The CDR3 loop is CASSQDLRETGGEQFF. For the CDR3, the DNA is TGTGCCAGCAGCCAAGATTTGCGGGAGACGGGGGGAGAGCAGTTCTTC.

This chain joins TRBV5-1 and TRBJ2-2; TRBD2 might be the D (5 bases). From germline, CDR1 is SGHRS and CDR2 YFSETQ. There are 14 residues in the CDR3. The V end lost 4 bases, the J end lost 6 bases, and 13 bases lay between the germline ends. Written as DNA, the CDR3 is TGCGCCAGCAGCCCCGGTCGAGGGTCCGGGGAGCTGTTTTTT. Encoded protein: CASSPGRGSGELFF.